This T cell receptor beta chain is from a study of metastatic and nonmetastatic thyroid tumors. Study-wide context: Repertoire comparison spanned blood and tumor or nodule tissue of malignant and benign thyroid patients. Study findings and constraints: Benign nodules reportedly had significantly lower TCR beta diversity than malignant thyroid tumors in blood and tumor.

TCRdb re-clonotyped the PCR reads via MiXCR. The sample has under 50,000 clones; less than 25% are singletons. The CDR3 contains 14 residues. V lost 4 bases to trimming and J lost 1 base, with 10 bases between them. CDR1 SEHNR and CDR2 FQNEAQ come from the germline V gene (reference sequence). Each patient came to thyroid surgery without any prior treatment (of any kind). This clone was found many times. What it binds is not known. The sequenced material came from blood. The rearrangement links TRBV7-9 to TRBJ1-1; D uncertain. The clonotype originates from a male donor with papillary thyroid cancer or a benign thyroid nodule (not recorded which). Some clones in this sample may be carry-over from other donors' samples. DNA of the CDR3: TGTGCCAGCAGCTCCGGCGGCGAGAACACTGAAGCTTTCTTT. It translates to CASSSGGENTEAFF.